One sample yielded the 7 T cell receptor beta chains listed below, sequenced in a study of T cell responses to AZD1222 COVID-19 vaccine (dated by TCRdb to about 2021). Libraries were made using the immunoSEQ multiplex PCR assay. As stored in TCRdb, this immuneACCESS dataset retains in-frame rearrangements with V and J assigned. A fraction of the clones does not appear; measured against another copy, unresolved V genes explain less than half of the discrepancy, and the remainder lacks a known reason. The sample yields about 150,000 clones; around nine tenths were counted once. The ten largest clones capture about 3.8% of the sample. The meaning of the sample's time point label: baseline before first vaccination. The sequences come from peripheral blood, collected on day 0 of AZD1222 vaccination. These receptors originate from an adult in good health.

The table lists this clone with a few counts. V is TRBV29-1 and J is TRBJ2-1, with 11 bases that match TRBD2. CDR3 length: 17 residues. The trim removed 5 bases at V and 4 bases at J, leaving 13 bases unmatched. CDR1 and CDR2 from the germline V gene are SQVTM and ANQGSEA. The DNA of the CDR3 is TGCAGCGTTACAGCCAAGCCGGGACTAGCGGTATACAATGAGCAGTTCTTC. Residues: CSVTAKPGLAVYNEQFF.

V is TRBV7-6 and J is TRBJ1-1; no clear D gene. CDR1 is SGHVS and CDR2 is FNYEAQ in the germline V gene. V was shortened by 5 bases and J by 5 bases, with 18 bases between the two germline ends. The CDR3 is made up of 15 amino acids. The CDR3 region has the DNA TGTGCCAGCAGCCCCTTGGACTCCCCAAGGACTGAAGCTTTCTTT. Residues: CASSPLDSPRTEAFF.

This chain uses TRBV6-1 with TRBJ1-4; no definite D call. The CDR3 has 15 amino acids. V was clipped by 3 bases and J by 1 base, with 9 bases between them. Germline-derived CDR1 and CDR2 are MNHNS and SASEGT. In DNA, the CDR3 is TGTGCCAGCAGTGAGACCCGTTTAACTAATGAAAAACTGTTTTTT. This codes for CASSETRLTNEKLFF.

The rearrangement joins TRBV6-2 or TRBV6-3 to TRBJ1-2; no definite D call. Germline CDR1 is MNHEY and CDR2 is SVGEGT. The CDR3 runs 11 residues. V lost 5 bases and J lost 8, with 9 bases in between. The CDR3, as DNA: TGTGCCAGCAGTCAGGATGTCGGCTACACCTTC. Encoded protein: CASSQDVGYTF.

This clone was recorded only once. V and J are TRBV27 and TRBJ2-7, with TRBD2 identical over 11 bases. CDR1 and CDR2 from the germline V gene are MNHEY and SMNVEV (reference sequence). This CDR3 is 16 amino acids long. With V trimmed by 5 bases and J by 4 bases, 10 bases remained unmatched. CDR3 DNA sequence: TGTGCCAGCAGTACCCTAACTAGCGGGAGCGGGTACGAGCAGTACTTC. It translates to CASSTLTSGSGYEQYF.

This chain connects TRBV3-1 (or the pseudogene TRBV3-2) to TRBJ2-7; 10 positions match TRBD2. Germline values: CDR1 LGHDT, CDR2 YNNKEL (reference sequence). This CDR3 has 14 residues. V gave up 5 bases and J gave up 5 bases; unmatched junction bases: 6. The CDR3 spells CASSTLAGLHEQYF. CDR3 in DNA: TGTGCCAGCAGCACACTAGCGGGACTCCACGAGCAGTACTTC.

The chain employs TRBV27 and TRBJ1-6; D possibly corresponds to TRBD1 (5 bases). Germline V CDR1 and CDR2: MNHEY, SMNVEV (reference sequence). Trimming took 1 base from V and 7 from J, leaving 11 bases between them. CDR3 length: 15 residues. The CDR3 DNA is TGTGCCAGCAGTTTATATCGGGGGACGAATTCACCCCTCCACTTT. Translated: CASSLYRGTNSPLHF.